The 13 T cell receptor beta chains below all came from one sample that was sequenced in a study of regulatory T cells in long-lasting Graves disease. Arm-PCR of CDR3 regions and iRepertoire HTBI primers were used to build TCR beta libraries. Each CDR3 protein gets one entry after TCRdb re-called the multiplex PCR reads with MiXCR. This table holds 350,000 to 500,000 distinct CDR3 sequences, around 20% found once. Documented time point: persistent/refractory GD, antithyroid drugs over 5 years with positive TRAb. The TCR library was made from RNA extracted from PBMCs. The sequencing here drew on peripheral blood mononuclear cells (PBMCs), taken when the disease was refractory, from a patient treated with antithyroid drugs. The receptors come from a female donor with Graves disease.

This clonotype was seen a handful of times. CDR3 protein: CATSDPGLAGNYEQFF. The CDR3 DNA reads as TGTGCCACCAGTGACCCCGGACTAGCGGGTAACTATGAGCAGTTCTTC. The J gene is TRBJ2-1, the V gene TRBV24-1; 11 bases line up with TRBD2. Per the germline V gene, CDR1 is KGHDR and CDR2 is SFDVKD. Losses at the gene ends were 4 bases for V and 8 bases for J; bases not matched to a gene: 9. This CDR3 is 16 amino acids long.

This clonotype appeared a few times. The V call is TRBV3-1, the J call TRBJ2-7; D is possibly TRBD1 (5 bases). CDR3 length: 12 residues. Germline V lookup: CDR1 LGHDT, CDR2 YNNKEL (reference sequence). Trimming stripped 0 bases from V and 6 bases from J, with 6 bases between. This CDR3 is CASSQDRGEQYF. CDR3 DNA: TGTGCCAGCAGCCAAGATAGGGGCGAGCAGTACTTC.

The chain links TRBV30 to TRBJ2-7; D might be TRBD2 (5 bases). The V end lost 8 bases, the J end lost 5 bases, and 19 bases lay between the germline ends. Germline lookup yields CDR1 GTSNPN and CDR2 SVGIG (reference sequence). The CDR3 covers 13 residues. The CDR3 sequence is CARDAVRAHEQYF. In DNA form, the CDR3 reads TGTGCCCGGGATGCGGTTCGCGCTCACGAGCAGTACTTC.

The chain carries TRBV7-2 and TRBJ2-2; 9 bases map to TRBD2. V was clipped by 2 bases and J by 0 bases; unmatched bases: 10. The germline V gene has CDR1 SGHTA and CDR2 FQGNSA. The length of the CDR3 is 19 residues. The CDR3 DNA follows: TGTGCCAGCAGCTTATCCGGGCTAGCGGGGAGCGCGAACACCGGGGAGCTGTTTTTT. Its translation: CASSLSGLAGSANTGELFF.

J is TRBJ1-2 and V is TRBV9; D not certain. In germline, CDR1 is SGDLS, CDR2 YYNGEE. The CDR3 totals 15 residues. V lost 3 bases to trimming and J lost 6 bases, with 18 bases between them. The CDR3 here is CASSGPAEDMDGYTF. The CDR3 DNA reads TGTGCCAGCAGCGGTCCCGCAGAGGATATGGATGGCTACACCTTC.

The chain uses TRBV20-1 and TRBJ1-6; D not certain. This CDR3 contains 15 residues. Germline CDR1 is DFQATT and CDR2 is SNEGSKA (reference sequence). Trimming took 6 bases from V and 7 from J, leaving 19 bases between them. Written as DNA, the CDR3 is TGCAGTGCCCTAGAAGAAGGAAAAGTCAATTCACCCCTCCACTTT. It yields the protein CSALEEGKVNSPLHF.

In its sample, this clonotype was seen a few times. V is TRBV7-3 and J is TRBJ2-2; D is uncertain. Germline assignment: CDR1 SGHTA and CDR2 FQGTGA. This CDR3 has 16 residues. V lost 0 bases, J lost 6 bases, and 14 bases lay in between. For the CDR3, the DNA is TGTGCCAGCAGCTTAACCCCCCCAGGCGAGGCCGGGGAGCTGTTTTTT. It codes for CASSLTPPGEAGELFF.

For this clonotype: The junction departs from germline at one end; a sequencing error may be responsible. This chain links TRBV5-6 with TRBJ1-1; D is unresolved. Germline CDR1 and CDR2: SGHDT and YYEEEE. The CDR3 loop spans 14 amino acids. The CDR3 is CAGSLDMEGYEAFF. The CDR3 DNA reads TGTGCCGGCAGCTTGGATATGGAGGGCTATGAAGCTTTCTTT.

This clonotype was counted a few times. The J gene is TRBJ2-2, the V gene TRBV7-3, with TRBD2 matching over 11 bases. The V segment lost 5 bases and the J segment 8 bases; nucleotides outside the gene matches: 10. The CDR3 loop spans 16 amino acids. Germline V gives CDR1 SGHTA, CDR2 FQGTGA. DNA for the CDR3: TGTGCCAGCAGCCCCACTAGCGGGGGATACCGTGGGGAGCTGTTTTTT. Protein product: CASSPTSGGYRGELFF.

The V and J genes are TRBV27 and TRBJ2-7; D not certain. The CDR3 totals 11 residues. Trimming removed 8 bases from V and 5 bases from J, with 10 bases in between. Germline V gene sequence: CDR1 MNHEY, CDR2 SMNVEV (reference sequence). The CDR3 spells CASAQSDEQYF. The CDR3 nucleotides are TGTGCCAGCGCCCAGTCGGACGAGCAGTACTTC.

CDR3 residues: CATSSTAGDSYNEQFF. The CDR3 bases are TGTGCCACCAGTTCCACAGCGGGAGACTCCTACAATGAGCAGTTCTTC. The gene calls are TRBV24-1 and TRBJ2-1; 8 nucleotides line up with TRBD2. Germline V gene sequence: CDR1 KGHDR, CDR2 SFDVKD. The CDR3 runs to 16 residues. V trimming: 6 bases; J trimming: 0 bases; junction bases outside the gene matches: 6.

On this clonotype: One junction end does not reproduce the germline sequence, and a read error may be involved. This sequence joins TRBV9 and TRBJ2-1; 10 bases agree with TRBD2. The CDR3 runs 15 residues. CDR1 SGDLS and CDR2 YYNGEE come from the germline V gene. The CDR3 coding sequence is TGTGCCAGCAGCGCAGCGGGAGGGTCCTACAATGAGCAATTCTTC. It specifies CASSAAGGSYNEQFF.

This sequence joins TRBV7-9 and TRBJ1-1, with TRBD1 matching over 7 bases. The CDR3 consists of 14 residues. V shed 5 bases and J 7 bases; nucleotides not matched to a gene: 10. Germline CDR1 and CDR2: SEHNR and FQNEAQ (reference sequence). DNA of the CDR3: TGTGCCAGCAGCGGTCAGGGGGATATGAGTGAAGCTTTCTTT. The encoded protein is CASSGQGDMSEAFF.